Below are 31 T cell receptor beta chains sequenced from a single sample in a study of blood T cells in healthy people across ages. Then a second PCR, running about 7 to 11 cycles, was carried out with a sample-barcoded 5' primer and a J-beta primer mix. A single record per CDR3 protein comes from TCRdb applying MiXCR to the 5' RACE reads. The sample shows about 630,000 distinct CDR3 sequences, roughly 20% of them seen only once. Sequencing used blood. These TCRs come from a man aged 65-85 years in good health.

This chain joins TRBV2 and TRBJ2-7, with 12 bases identical to TRBD1. This CDR3 has 16 residues. Germline V gene sequence: CDR1 SNHLY, CDR2 FYNNEI. Trimming removed 0 bases from V and 6 bases from J; junction bases left unmatched: 6. This CDR3 is CASSEASGTGGIEQYF. CDR3 nucleotide sequence: TGTGCCAGCAGTGAAGCTTCCGGGACAGGGGGCATCGAGCAGTACTTC.

Notes on this clonotype: An end of the junction does not agree with germline; a read error may underlie this. For the CDR3, the DNA is TGTGCCAACAGCTTCCGGGACCGCAGCACAGATACGCAGTATTTT. Protein product: CANSFRDRSTDTQYF. This sequence joins TRBV7-8 and TRBJ2-3; D is perhaps TRBD1 or TRBD2 (5 bases each). This CDR3 has 15 amino acids. The germline CDR1 and CDR2 sequences are SGHVS and FQNEAQ.

The J gene is TRBJ2-5, the V gene TRBV20-1; 9 bases match TRBD1. V was pared by 5 bases and J by 6 bases, with 10 bases of the junction left unmatched. CDR3 length equals 14 residues. The germline V gene has CDR1 DFQATT and CDR2 SNEGSKA (reference sequence). CDR3 in amino acids: CSADGQGMMKTQYF. CDR3 coding DNA: TGCAGTGCTGACGGACAGGGGATGATGAAGACCCAGTACTTC.

This rearrangement joins TRBV3-1 to TRBJ1-2, with 9 bases fitting TRBD1. V shed 1 base, J shed 5 bases, and the junction held 5 bases outside the gene matches. Germline loops: CDR1 LGHDT, CDR2 YNNKEL (reference sequence). The CDR3 extends over 15 amino acids. CDR3 protein: CASSQGGTGIYGYTF. DNA of the CDR3: TGTGCCAGCAGCCAAGGAGGGACAGGGATTTATGGCTACACCTTC.

As regards this clonotype: A much more abundant neighbour one base away suggests this may be a read error. The CDR3 region has the DNA TGCAGCGTAGAATGGGGAGACCGTAATGAGCAGTTCTTC. This gives the protein CSVEWGDRNEQFF. The V gene is TRBV29-1, the J gene TRBJ2-1, with D possibly matching TRBD2 (5 bases). This CDR3 spans 13 amino acids. Trimming cost V 6 bases and J 7 bases, with 16 bases left between them. Germline assignment: CDR1 SQVTM and CDR2 ANQGSEA.

This clonotype has just a few counts. At one of its ends the junction is not consistent with the germline gene, which may arise from a read error. The chain combines TRBV5-6 with TRBJ2-5, with D hard to call. The CDR3 length is 13 residues. Germline-derived CDR1 and CDR2 are SGHDT and YYEEEE. CDR3 coding DNA: TGTGCCAGCAGCTTGCTCGAGGTACCTCTTAAGAACTTC. It is translated as CASSLLEVPLKNF.

This clonotype was seen a few times. V usage is TRBV20-1 and J usage is TRBJ2-7; 10 positions match TRBD2. Germline V gives CDR1 DFQATT, CDR2 SNEGSKA (reference sequence). J was trimmed by 1 base and V by 7 bases; bases with no gene match: 7. The CDR3 has 14 amino acids. CDR3 nucleotides: TGCAGTGGGGCGACTAGCGGGCTGTCCTACGAGCAGTACTTC. Residues: CSGATSGLSYEQYF.

V gene TRBV4-1 combines with J gene TRBJ1-4; TRBD1 aligns across 7 bases. This CDR3 region has 16 residues. The V and J ends lost 0 bases and 3 bases, in that order; junction bases with no gene match: 4. Germline V gene data show CDR1 as MGHRA and CDR2 as YSYEKL. DNA of the CDR3: TGCGCCAGCAGCCAAGATAACAGGGGTTCTAATGAAAAACTGTTTTTT. Protein: CASSQDNRGSNEKLFF.

This clonotype was observed at least ten times. The J gene is TRBJ2-2, the V gene TRBV27; 11 nucleotides agree with TRBD2. CDR1 and CDR2 from the germline V gene are MNHEY and SMNVEV (reference sequence). The CDR3 spans 18 residues. The V segment lost 5 bases and the J segment 9 bases; nucleotides outside the gene matches: 17. CDR3 DNA sequence: TGTGCCAGCAGTCGTACCGGGACTAGCGGAAAGGATAGGTGGGAGCTGTTTTTT. The encoded protein is CASSRTGTSGKDRWELFF.

The chain links TRBV10-3 to TRBJ2-5; a weak D match, TRBD2 (6 bases). The end of the DNA fits TRBJ2-1 better, so the J call may be wrong. The CDR3 covers 14 residues. CDR1 is ENHRY and CDR2 is SYGVKD in the germline V gene. CDR3: CAISDGGSSNEQFF. Here the CDR3 DNA reads TGTGCCATCAGTGATGGGGGGAGTTCAAATGAGCAGTTCTTC.

The CDR3 protein is CSAKGPTKQDEQYF. Here the CDR3 DNA reads TGCAGTGCTAAGGGACCCACCAAGCAGGACGAGCAGTACTTC. The chain recombines TRBV20-1 with TRBJ2-7, with D possibly being TRBD1 or TRBD2 (5 bases each). Trimming cost V 4 bases and J 5 bases, with 18 bases left between them. Germline V CDR1 and CDR2: DFQATT, SNEGSKA (reference sequence). The CDR3 has 14 amino acids.

This clonotype has only a few counts. The rearrangement uses TRBV5-1 and TRBJ2-1; tentative D call: TRBD1 (6 bases). CDR3 size: 15 residues. V shed 0 bases and J shed 8 bases, with 15 bases lying between them. Germline V lookup: CDR1 SGHRS, CDR2 YFSETQ. The CDR3 sequence: CASSLVPGTLDEQFF. DNA for the CDR3: TGCGCCAGCAGCTTGGTACCAGGGACATTGGATGAGCAGTTCTTC. Supplemented by reference TRBV5-1 and TRBJ2-1, the full variable domain reads KAGVTQTPRYLIKTRGQQVTLSCSPISGHRSVSWYQQTPGQGLQFLFEYFSETQRNKGNFPGRFSGRQFSNSRSEMNVSTLELGDSALYLCASSLVPGTLDEQFFGPGTRLTVL.

This clonotype was seen repeatedly, ten times or more. The chain couples TRBV3-1 to TRBJ2-5; D perhaps matches TRBD1 (5 bases). From germline, CDR1 is LGHDT and CDR2 YNNKEL (reference sequence). V dropped 1 base and J dropped 5 bases, with 14 bases sitting between them. CDR3 length: 15 amino acids. CDR3 coding DNA: TGTGCCAGCAGCCAAGTGTCGACAGCCGTTGAGACCCAGTACTTC. Its protein is CASSQVSTAVETQYF.

The V gene is TRBV7-2, the J gene TRBJ2-7; 12 bases are shared with TRBD2. Germline CDR1 SGHTA, CDR2 FQGNSA. V dropped 0 bases and J dropped 2; count of bases not matched to a gene: 5. The CDR3 has 17 amino acids. The CDR3, as DNA: TGTGCCAGCAGCTTAGCGATAAGGACTAGCGGGACCTACGAGCAGTACTTC. Translating it yields CASSLAIRTSGTYEQYF.

The chain couples TRBV6-6 to TRBJ2-3; no clear D gene. CDR1 and CDR2 from the germline V gene are MNHNY and SVGAGI (reference sequence). The CDR3 totals 14 residues. V was clipped by 2 bases and J by 2 bases, with 8 bases between them. CDR3 region: CASSYTDATDTQYF. The CDR3, as DNA: TGTGCCAGCAGTTACACGGACGCCACAGATACGCAGTATTTT.

The gene calls are TRBV27 and TRBJ2-5, with 7 bases aligning to TRBD2. The assigned J gene may be wrong: the sequence end matches TRBJ2-7 better. The CDR3 sequence is 15 residues long. CDR1 is MNHEY and CDR2 is SMNVEV in the germline V gene (reference sequence). The CDR3 sequence is CASSLGTTPLYEQYF. The CDR3 DNA reads TGTGCCAGCAGTTTGGGGACTACACCTCTCTACGAGCAGTACTTC.

The chain combines TRBV28 with TRBJ2-3, with unresolved D. V was clipped by 3 bases and J by 2 bases, with 12 bases between them. This CDR3 contains 15 residues. The germline V gene has CDR1 MDHEN and CDR2 SYDVKM. The CDR3 spells CASSLGWGNTDTQYF. CDR3 in DNA: TGTGCCAGCAGTTTGGGATGGGGAAACACAGATACGCAGTATTTT.

In this sample, this clonotype turned up a few times. V gene TRBV5-1 combines with J gene TRBJ1-1; no firm D call. CDR1 and CDR2 (germline): SGHRS, YFSETQ. The ends were cut back, 1 base at V and 4 bases at J, with 8 bases in the middle. This CDR3 region has 13 residues. CDR3 sequence: CASSLTQVTEAFF. CDR3 nucleotide sequence: TGCGCCAGCAGCTTGACTCAAGTCACTGAAGCTTTCTTT.

The chain combines TRBV7-2 with TRBJ2-5; D gene ambiguous. The germline V gene has CDR1 SGHTA and CDR2 FQGNSA. This CDR3 region has 12 residues. Trimming stripped 2 bases from V and 5 bases from J, with 6 bases between. CDR3 region: CASSLFYETQYF. CDR3 sequence (DNA): TGTGCCAGCAGCTTATTCTACGAGACCCAGTACTTC.

V gene TRBV20-1 combines with J gene TRBJ2-3; D uncertain. CDR1 is DFQATT and CDR2 is SNEGSKA in the germline V gene (reference sequence). CDR3 length: 13 amino acids. V gave up 8 bases and J gave up 3 bases, with 15 bases separating them. CDR3 in amino acids: CSILGPPTDTQYF. In nucleotides, the CDR3 is TGCAGTATTTTAGGTCCCCCAACAGATACGCAGTATTTT.

The J gene is TRBJ2-1, the V gene TRBV24-1, with 8 bases fitting TRBD2. Germline loops: CDR1 KGHDR, CDR2 SFDVKD. The V gene end was trimmed by 4 bases and the J gene end by 3 bases; junction bases not matched to a gene: 10. CDR3 length: 17 residues. CDR3 region: CATSDRAGSGSYNEQFF. The CDR3 nucleotides are TGTGCCACCAGTGACCGCGCGGGGAGCGGGAGCTACAATGAGCAGTTCTTC.

This clonotype occurred a few times. Written as DNA, the CDR3 is TGTGCCAGCAGCTCCAGGGAAGCGGACAATGAGCAGTTCTTC. This translates into CASSSREADNEQFF. The chain carries TRBV9 and TRBJ2-5; D is perhaps TRBD1 or TRBD2 (5 bases each). The J call may be incorrect, as the DNA end agrees better with TRBJ2-1. The CDR3 has 14 amino acids. CDR1 and CDR2 from the germline V gene are SGDLS and YYNGEE.

This clonotype turned up a few times. The chain is built from TRBV3-1 and TRBJ1-4, with 7 bases lining up with TRBD1. The CDR3 totals 14 residues. Germline values: CDR1 LGHDT, CDR2 YNNKEL (reference sequence). V shed 0 bases, J shed 5 bases, and the junction held 0 bases outside the gene matches. The CDR3 reads CASSQETGNEKLFF. In DNA, the CDR3 is TGTGCCAGCAGCCAAGAGACAGGGAATGAAAAACTGTTTTTT.

V usage is TRBV4-1 and J usage is TRBJ2-1, with TRBD2 matching over 9 bases. This CDR3 region has 17 residues. Per germline, CDR1 MGHRA and CDR2 YSYEKL. The junction had 17 bases not matched to a gene; V was cut back by 7 bases and J by 7 bases. The CDR3 DNA is TGCGCCAGCATGCAGTTCGGTGTAGCGGGAGTAGGAAATGAGCAGTTCTTC. Its protein is CASMQFGVAGVGNEQFF.

This clonotype has only a few counts. The gene calls are TRBV9 and TRBJ2-3; D possibly corresponds to TRBD2 (6 bases). V gave up 7 bases and J gave up 3 bases, with 18 bases separating them. The CDR3 is 15 residues long. Germline CDR1 reads SGDLS; CDR2 reads YYNGEE. This CDR3 is CASQEGEYPTDTQYF. CDR3 in DNA: TGTGCCAGCCAGGAGGGAGAATATCCGACAGATACGCAGTATTTT.

The table lists this clonotype with a few counts. The CDR3 coding sequence is TGTGCCAGCAGTCCACAAGGGGGAAGTGGAGAGACCCAGTACTTC. Translated: CASSPQGGSGETQYF. The J gene is TRBJ2-5, the V gene TRBV28; tentatively, D is TRBD1 (6 bases). Trimming cost V 5 bases and J 4 bases, with 17 bases left between them. The CDR3 extends over 15 amino acids. The germline CDR1 and CDR2 sequences are MDHEN and SYDVKM.

V and J are TRBV7-9 and TRBJ2-2; 7 positions match TRBD2. The V segment lost 8 bases and the J segment 4 bases; nucleotides outside the gene matches: 4. The germline V gene has CDR1 SEHNR and CDR2 FQNEAQ (reference sequence). The CDR3 is 13 amino acids. The CDR3 spells CASPGGSTGELFF. CDR3 nucleotides: TGTGCCAGCCCCGGCGGGAGCACCGGGGAGCTGTTTTTT.

The chain recombines TRBV18 with TRBJ2-3; D uncertain. V shed 0 bases and J shed 5 bases, with 6 bases lying between them. CDR1 KGHSH and CDR2 LQKENI come from the germline V gene. The CDR3 contains 13 residues. The CDR3 loop reads CASSPPAIDTQYF. The CDR3 region has the DNA TGTGCCAGCTCACCACCGGCGATAGATACGCAGTATTTT. Full variable domain (missing parts from reference TRBV18 and TRBJ2-3): NAGVMQNPRHLVRRRGQEARLRCSPMKGHSHVYWYRQLPEEGLKFMVYLQKENIIDESGMPKERFSAEFPKEGPSILRIQQVVRGDSAAYFCASSPPAIDTQYFGPGTRLTVL.

The V call is TRBV20-1, the J call TRBJ2-1; TRBD2 aligns across 11 bases. CDR1 and CDR2 (germline): DFQATT, SNEGSKA (reference sequence). V was clipped by 5 bases and J by 0 bases; unmatched bases: 9. This CDR3 region has 17 residues. The CDR3 protein is CSAEMTSGMSSYNEQFF. CDR3 nucleotides: TGCAGTGCTGAGATGACTAGCGGGATGAGCTCCTACAATGAGCAGTTCTTC.

This clonotype was counted at least ten times. The rearrangement uses TRBV21-1 and TRBJ1-4; the tabulated D call, TRBD1, remains unverified against the DNA. TRBV21-1 is a pseudogene segment. The CDR3 consists of 16 residues. The CDR3 sequence: CASSSKDRATNEKLFF. CDR3 coding DNA: TGTGCCAGCAGCTCTAAGGACAGGGCAACTAATGAAAAACTGTTTTTT.

This clonotype was observed a few times. The V gene is TRBV6-5, the J gene TRBJ1-1; weak D call: TRBD1 (6 bases). CDR3 size: 15 residues. With 6 bases removed from V and 1 base from J, the gap between germline ends came to 15 bases. CDR1 is MNHEY and CDR2 is SVGAGI in the germline V gene. The CDR3 sequence is CASRQRTGWNTEAFF. The DNA of the CDR3 is TGTGCCAGCAGGCAACGAACAGGGTGGAACACTGAAGCTTTCTTT.